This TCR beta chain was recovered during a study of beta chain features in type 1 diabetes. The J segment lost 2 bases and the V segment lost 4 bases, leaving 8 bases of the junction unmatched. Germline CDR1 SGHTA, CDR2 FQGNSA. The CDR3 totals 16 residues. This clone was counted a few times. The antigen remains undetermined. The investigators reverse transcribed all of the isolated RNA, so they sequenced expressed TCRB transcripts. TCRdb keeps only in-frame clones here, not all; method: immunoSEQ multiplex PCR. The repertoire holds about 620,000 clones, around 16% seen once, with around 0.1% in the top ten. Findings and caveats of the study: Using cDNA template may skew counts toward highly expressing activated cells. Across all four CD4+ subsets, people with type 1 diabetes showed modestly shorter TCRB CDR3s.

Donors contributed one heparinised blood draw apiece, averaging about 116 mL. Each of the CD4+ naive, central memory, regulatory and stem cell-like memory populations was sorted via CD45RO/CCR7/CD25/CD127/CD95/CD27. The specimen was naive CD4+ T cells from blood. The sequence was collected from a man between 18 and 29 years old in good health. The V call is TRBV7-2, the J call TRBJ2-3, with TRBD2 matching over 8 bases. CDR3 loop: CASSSLAGGVTDTQYF. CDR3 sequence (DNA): TGTGCCAGCAGCTCTCTAGCGGGTGGGGTCACAGATACGCAGTATTTT.